The source of this T cell receptor (beta chain) is a study of T-cell reconstitution after alpha-beta-depleted transplantation in children. Unique molecular identifiers were built into the TCRbeta library. TCRdb ran MiXCR on the PCR reads and lists one entry per CDR3 protein. The sample lists 500,000 or so distinct CDR3 sequences, about 31% occurring once. V was clipped by 5 bases and J by 10 bases; unmatched bases: 13. CDR3 length equals 15 residues. CDR1 and CDR2 from the germline V gene are DFQATT and SNEGSKA (reference sequence). This clonotype was seen only a few times. J is TRBJ2-1 and V is TRBV20-1; 11 bases line up with TRBD2. This TCR came from a human donor who donated a stem cell graft to a child with aplastic anemia. The sequenced sample was PBMCs from the stem cell graft donor, obtained from the stem cell graft. The CDR3 reads CSAPRRLAGGHEQFF. The CDR3 nucleotides are TGCAGTGCTCCTAGGAGGCTAGCGGGAGGTCACGAGCAGTTCTTC.